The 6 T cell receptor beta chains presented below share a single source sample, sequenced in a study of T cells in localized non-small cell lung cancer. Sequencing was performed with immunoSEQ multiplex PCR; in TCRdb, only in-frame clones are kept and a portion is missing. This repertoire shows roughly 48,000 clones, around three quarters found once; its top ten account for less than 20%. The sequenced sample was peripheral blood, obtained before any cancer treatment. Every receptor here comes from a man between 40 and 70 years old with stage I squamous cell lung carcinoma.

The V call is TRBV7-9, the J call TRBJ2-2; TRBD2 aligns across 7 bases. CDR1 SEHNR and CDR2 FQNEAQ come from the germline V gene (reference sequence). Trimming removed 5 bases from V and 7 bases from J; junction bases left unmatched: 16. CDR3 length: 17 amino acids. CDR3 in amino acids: CASSSRLAGERVGELFF. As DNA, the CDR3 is TGTGCCAGCAGCAGTCGACTCGCGGGGGAGAGGGTCGGGGAGCTGTTTTTT.

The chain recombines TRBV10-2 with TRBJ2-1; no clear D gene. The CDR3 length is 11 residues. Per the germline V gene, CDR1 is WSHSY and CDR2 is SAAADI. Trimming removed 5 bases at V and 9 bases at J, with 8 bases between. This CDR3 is CASSLAIEQFF. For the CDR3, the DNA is TGCGCCAGCAGTTTGGCTATTGAGCAGTTCTTC.

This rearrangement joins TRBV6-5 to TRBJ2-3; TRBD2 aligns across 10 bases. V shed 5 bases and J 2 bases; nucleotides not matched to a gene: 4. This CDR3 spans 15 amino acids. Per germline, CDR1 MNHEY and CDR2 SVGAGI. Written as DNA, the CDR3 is TGTGCCAGCAGTAGTAGCGGGGGGTACACAGATACGCAGTATTTT. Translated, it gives CASSSSGGYTDTQYF.

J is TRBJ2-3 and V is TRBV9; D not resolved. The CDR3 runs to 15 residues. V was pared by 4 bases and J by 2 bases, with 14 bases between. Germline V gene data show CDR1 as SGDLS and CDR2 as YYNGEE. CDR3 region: CASSFGPELTDTQYF. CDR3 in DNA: TGTGCCAGCAGCTTCGGCCCCGAACTCACAGATACGCAGTATTTT.

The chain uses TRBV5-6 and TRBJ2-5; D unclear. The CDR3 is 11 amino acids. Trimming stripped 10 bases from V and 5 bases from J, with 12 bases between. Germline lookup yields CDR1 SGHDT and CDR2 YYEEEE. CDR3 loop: CASARGETQYF. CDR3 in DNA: TGTGCCTCAGCCCGTGGGGAGACCCAGTACTTC.

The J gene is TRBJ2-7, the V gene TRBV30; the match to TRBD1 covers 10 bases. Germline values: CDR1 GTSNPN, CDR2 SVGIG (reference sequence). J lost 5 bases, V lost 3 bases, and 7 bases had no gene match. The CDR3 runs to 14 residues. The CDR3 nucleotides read TGTGCCTGGAGCTCCGGGACAGGGGCGGACGAGCAGTACTTC. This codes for CAWSSGTGADEQYF.